The rows below give T cell receptor beta chains drawn from one sample of a study of PD-L1 blockade in urothelial cancer. TCRdb's table, derived via immunoSEQ multiplex PCR, lists solely in-frame clones and lacks some. Among about 110,000 clones, approximately 90% were seen once, and the ten largest hold about 4%. The material sequenced was PBMCs, taken around atezolizumab (anti-PD-L1) treatment. These receptor sequences come from a man between 60 and 75 years old with urothelial cancer. Both conserved end residues are part of each CDR3. D genes are given only for firm matches. Not all rows give a size; the values are once, few, many and, for expanded clones, a class.

>-|14|TRBV9|-|TRBJ2-5
TGTGCCAGCAGCGTAGGGGGGCTATCGGAGACCCAGTACTTC
CASSVGGLSETQYF
>-|15|TRBV5-4|TRBD1|TRBJ1-2
TGTGCCAGCAGCTTGACCGGGACAGCTAACTATGGCTACACCTTC
CASSLTGTANYGYTF
>-|15|TRBV27|TRBD1|TRBJ2-7
TGTGCCAGCAGTTCCTCCGGGACAGAAGACTACGAGCAGTACTTC
CASSSSGTEDYEQYF
>few|13|TRBV7-2|-|TRBJ2-1
TGTGCCAGCAGCTTAGCCGGGGTGAATGAGCAGTTCTTC
CASSLAGVNEQFF
>-|16|TRBV28|TRBD2|TRBJ2-3
TGTGCCAGCAGCCCCGGGACTAGCGGAAACACAGATACGCAGTATTTT
CASSPGTSGNTDTQYF
>-|13|TRBV28|TRBD2|TRBJ2-1
TGTGCCAGTCAGCGGGAGTCAGTCAATGAGCAGTTCTTC
CASQRESVNEQFF
>many|15|TRBV7-6|TRBD1|TRBJ1-6
TGTGCCAGCAGCGTGGAGGACAGGGGTACTTCACCCCTCCACTTT
CASSVEDRGTSPLHF
>-|14|TRBV6-4|-|TRBJ2-3
TGTGCCAGCAGTGACTCGGTTAGCAGTGATACGCAGTATTTT
CASSDSVSSDTQYF
>-|16|TRBV9|TRBD2|TRBJ2-7
TGTGCCAGCAGCACCGGGACTAGCGGGGGGGTTATCGAGCAGTACTTC
CASSTGTSGGVIEQYF
>few|16|TRBV7-2|-|TRBJ2-5
TGTGCCAGCAGCCAAGGGAGTCGAGCGGGCCAAGAGACCCAGTACTTC
CASSQGSRAGQETQYF
>-|16|TRBV4-3|-|TRBJ1-2
TGCGCCAGCAGCCAAGATAAACCTCGGGGTTACTATGGCTACACCTTC
CASSQDKPRGYYGYTF
>-|15|TRBV30|-|TRBJ1-6
TGTGCCTGGACCTTCATGGGCGGGGGCCCTTCACCCCTCCACTTT
CAWTFMGGGPSPLHF
>-|16|TRBV6-1|TRBD1|TRBJ2-7
TGTGCCAGCAGTGAGCCCGGGACAGGGGGGTCCTACGAGCAGTACTTC
CASSEPGTGGSYEQYF
>-|18|TRBV4-2|-|TRBJ1-4
TGTGCCAGCAGCCAAGAGTTTGCAGGGGCTGTAACTAATGAAAAACTGTTTTTT
CASSQEFAGAVTNEKLFF
>-|14|TRBV19|-|TRBJ1-4
TGTGCCAGTAGTAGGGGGGGCAATAATGAAAAACTGTTTTTT
CASSRGGNNEKLFF
>-|16|TRBV5-4|TRBD2|TRBJ2-1
TGTGCCAGCAGTAAACTGACTAGCAGTTCCTACAATGAGCAGTTCTTC
CASSKLTSSSYNEQFF
>-|17|TRBV7-2|-|TRBJ2-2
TGTGCCAGCAGCTTAGCGGGGAGGAGAGCGAACACCGGGGAGCTGTTTTTT
CASSLAGRRANTGELFF
>once|11|TRBV30|-|TRBJ2-7
TGTGCCTGGAGCAGGGACTACGAGCAGTACTTC
CAWSRDYEQYF
>-|16|TRBV6-1|TRBD2|TRBJ2-1
TGTGCCAGCAGTCAAGGACTAGTTTGGGCCCCCAATGAGCAGTTCTTC
CASSQGLVWAPNEQFF
>-|16|TRBV9|-|TRBJ1-6
TGTGCCAGCAGCGTAGACAGGAACTCCTATAATTCACCCCTCCACTTT
CASSVDRNSYNSPLHF
>-|15|TRBV10-3|TRBD1|TRBJ2-7
TGTGCCATCAGTGAGACCAGGGGGCTTGGGAACGAGCAGTACTTC
CAISETRGLGNEQYF
>-|14|TRBV5-1|TRBD2|TRBJ2-7
TGCGCCAGCAGCCTGACTAGCGGGGCCTACGAGCAGTACTTC
CASSLTSGAYEQYF
>-|17|TRBV7-2|-|TRBJ1-2
TGTGCCAGCAGGGTCGTGGGGGGGGCGCAATTCGCTGCTGGCTACACCTTC
CASRVVGGAQFAAGYTF
>-|15|TRBV2|-|TRBJ1-5
TGTGCCAGCAGCGAGGACGGACTTAGCAATCAGCCCCAGCATTTT
CASSEDGLSNQPQHF
>-|15|TRBV28|-|TRBJ1-1
TGTGCCAGCAGTCCTAGTGACGGCATGAACACTGAAGCTTTCTTT
CASSPSDGMNTEAFF
>-|15|TRBV19|TRBD1|TRBJ1-6
TGTGCCAGTAGTTTTCGGACAGGGGATAATTCACCCCTCCACTTT
CASSFRTGDNSPLHF
>-|11|TRBV20-1|-|TRBJ2-1
TGCAGTGCTAGAGGGAGTAATGAGCAGTTCTTC
CSARGSNEQFF
>once|14|TRBV19|TRBD1|TRBJ2-5
TGTGCCAGTAGTTCGACAGGGGAAGGAGAGACCCAGTACTTC
CASSSTGEGETQYF
>few|13|TRBV4-3|-|TRBJ1-1
TGCGCCAGCAGCCAAGACAGGGACACTGAAGCTTTCTTT
CASSQDRDTEAFF
>-|17|TRBV7-2|-|TRBJ1-1
TGTGCCAGCAGCATACCACAGGGCTTCGTTTTCATGGGTGAAGCTTTCTTT
CASSIPQGFVFMGEAFF
>-|15|TRBV18|TRBD1|TRBJ2-7
TGTGCCAGCTCACCGGGACAGGGGTTTGCCTACGAGCAGTACTTC
CASSPGQGFAYEQYF
>-|16|TRBV5-4|-|TRBJ2-3
TGTGCCAGCAGCTTGGCCGCGGGGAACCCCACAGATACGCAGTATTTT
CASSLAAGNPTDTQYF
>few|13|TRBV28|-|TRBJ2-7
TGTGCCAGCAGGGGCCCTCCAACCTACGAGCAGTACTTC
CASRGPPTYEQYF
>-|12|TRBV28|-|TRBJ1-2
TGTGCCAGCACAGGGAATAACTATGGCTACACCTTC
CASTGNNYGYTF
>few|13|TRBV28|TRBD2|TRBJ2-7
TGTGCCAGCAGTGATAGCGGGAGGAACGAGCAGTACTTC
CASSDSGRNEQYF
>-|14|TRBV5-1|TRBD2|TRBJ2-1
TGCGCCAGCAGGACTAGCGATCCCTACAATGAGCAGTTCTTC
CASRTSDPYNEQFF
>-|13|TRBV7-9|-|TRBJ1-1
TGTGCCAGCAGCTTCGGGGGTGACACTGAAGCTTTCTTT
CASSFGGDTEAFF
>-|17|TRBV9|TRBD2|TRBJ2-5
TGTGCCAGCAGCACCCGTGACTTGCGGGAGCACCAAGAGACCCAGTACTTC
CASSTRDLREHQETQYF
>-|13|TRBV7-6|-|TRBJ2-1
TGTGCCAGCAGCTTAGCTACTAACGATGAGCAGTTCTTC
CASSLATNDEQFF
>-|14|TRBV13|-|TRBJ1-2
TGTGCCAGCAGCCGGGACTCCCGATCGAATGGCTACACCTTC
CASSRDSRSNGYTF
>-|14|TRBV5-1|-|TRBJ2-3
TGCGCCAGCAGCTTGGTCCCAGGGGGGAATACGCAGTATTTT
CASSLVPGGNTQYF
>-|16|TRBV5-1|-|TRBJ2-5
TGCGCCAGCAGCGCAAATCCCGGGCCCAGCGGGGAGACCCAGTACTTC
CASSANPGPSGETQYF
>-|15|TRBV15|TRBD2|TRBJ2-7
TGTGCCACCAGCAGCCAGACTAGCGGGAAGAATGAGCAGTACTTC
CATSSQTSGKNEQYF
>few|14|TRBV6-4|TRBD1|TRBJ1-6
TGTGCCAGCAGGGCGACAGGGGCGCATTCACCCCTCCACTTT
CASRATGAHSPLHF
>-|14|TRBV4-3|-|TRBJ1-1
TGCGCCAGCAGCCAGATTCAGGGATTGTCTGAAGCTTTCTTT
CASSQIQGLSEAFF
>few|14|TRBV15|TRBD1|TRBJ1-2
TGTGCCACCAGCAGACCGGGACAGGAGTATGGCTACACCTTC
CATSRPGQEYGYTF
>-|14|TRBV5-1|-|TRBJ2-3
TGCGCCAGCAGCCCAGGGGGGTTTACAGATACGCAGTATTTT
CASSPGGFTDTQYF
>-|17|TRBV7-3|TRBD1|TRBJ2-2
TGTGCCAGCAGCCCACTCCCGGGACAGGGGAACACCGGGGAGCTGTTTTTT
CASSPLPGQGNTGELFF
>-|17|TRBV5-1|TRBD2|TRBJ2-3
TGCGCCAGCAGCCTCCGACTAGCGGGGGGGACGGAGGATACGCAGTATTTT
CASSLRLAGGTEDTQYF
>-|16|TRBV19|-|TRBJ1-5
TGTGCCAGTAGTCTGTCGGGAGCGCCGGGCAATCAGCCCCAGCATTTT
CASSLSGAPGNQPQHF
>-|19|TRBV6-1|-|TRBJ1-1
TGTGCCAGCAGTGAAGCCCAAGGGAGGGCCCATGTGTGGAACACTGAAGCTTTCTTT
CASSEAQGRAHVWNTEAFF
>-|15|TRBV2|-|TRBJ1-1
TGTGCCAGCAGTCTACAGGGCCCGAAGAACACTGAAGCTTTCTTT
CASSLQGPKNTEAFF
>-|19|TRBV4-1|TRBD1|TRBJ1-1
TGCGCCAGCAGCCAAGATGAAGGGACAGGGCTTAGGGGGAACACTGAAGCTTTCTTT
CASSQDEGTGLRGNTEAFF
>-|14|TRBV28|TRBD1|TRBJ1-2
TGTGCCAGCACCGTTACAGGGGCGGACTATGGCTACACCTTC
CASTVTGADYGYTF
>-|13|TRBV6-5|-|TRBJ1-1
TGTGCCAGCAGAATGCAGGAGAACACTGAAGCTTTCTTT
CASRMQENTEAFF